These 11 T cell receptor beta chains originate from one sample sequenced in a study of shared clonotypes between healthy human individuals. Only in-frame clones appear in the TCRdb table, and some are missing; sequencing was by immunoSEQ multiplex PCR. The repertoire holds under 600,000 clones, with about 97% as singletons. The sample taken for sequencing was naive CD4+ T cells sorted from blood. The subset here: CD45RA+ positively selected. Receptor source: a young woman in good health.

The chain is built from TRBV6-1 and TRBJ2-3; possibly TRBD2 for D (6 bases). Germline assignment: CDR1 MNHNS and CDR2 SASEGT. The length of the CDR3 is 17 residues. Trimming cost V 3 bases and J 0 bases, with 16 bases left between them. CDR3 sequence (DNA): TGTGCCAGCAGTGAGGTTTCCGGGAGCCTCAGCACAGATACGCAGTATTTT. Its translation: CASSEVSGSLSTDTQYF.

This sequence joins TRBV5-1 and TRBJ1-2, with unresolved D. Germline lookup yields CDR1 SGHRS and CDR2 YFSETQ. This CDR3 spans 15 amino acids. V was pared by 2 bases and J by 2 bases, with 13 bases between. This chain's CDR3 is CASSFSPGENYGYTF. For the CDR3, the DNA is TGCGCCAGCAGCTTCTCGCCCGGGGAAAACTATGGCTACACCTTC.

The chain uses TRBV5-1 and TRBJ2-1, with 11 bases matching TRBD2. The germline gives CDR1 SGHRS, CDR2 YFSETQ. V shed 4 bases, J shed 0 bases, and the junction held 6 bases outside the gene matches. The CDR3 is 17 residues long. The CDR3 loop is CASSVAGGPSSYNEQFF. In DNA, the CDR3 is TGCGCCAGCAGCGTAGCGGGAGGGCCGAGCTCCTACAATGAGCAGTTCTTC.

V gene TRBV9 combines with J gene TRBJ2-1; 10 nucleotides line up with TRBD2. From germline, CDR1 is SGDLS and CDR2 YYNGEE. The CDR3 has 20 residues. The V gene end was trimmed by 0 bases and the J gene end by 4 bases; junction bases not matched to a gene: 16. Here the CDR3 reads CASSVGLSIFLAGVYNEQFF. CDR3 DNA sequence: TGTGCCAGCAGCGTAGGGCTGAGTATATTCCTAGCGGGAGTGTACAATGAGCAGTTCTTC.

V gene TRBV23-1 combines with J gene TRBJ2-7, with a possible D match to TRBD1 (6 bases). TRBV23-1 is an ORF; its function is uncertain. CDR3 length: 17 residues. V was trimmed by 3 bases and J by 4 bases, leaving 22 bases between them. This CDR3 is CASSHRERDTKDYEQYF. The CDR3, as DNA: TGCGCCAGCAGTCACCGAGAACGGGACACCAAGGATTACGAGCAGTACTTC.

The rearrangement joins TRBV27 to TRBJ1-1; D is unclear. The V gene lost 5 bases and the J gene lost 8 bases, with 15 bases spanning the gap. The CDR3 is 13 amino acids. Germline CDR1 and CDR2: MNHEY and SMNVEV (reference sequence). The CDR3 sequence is CASSLTYRQEAFF. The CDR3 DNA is TGTGCCAGCAGTCTAACCTACCGGCAAGAAGCTTTCTTT.

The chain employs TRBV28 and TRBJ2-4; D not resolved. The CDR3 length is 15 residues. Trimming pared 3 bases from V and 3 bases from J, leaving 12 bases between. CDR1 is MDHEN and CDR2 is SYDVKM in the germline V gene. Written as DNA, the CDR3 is TGTGCCAGCAGTTTCCCAAGGTGGGGCAAAAACATTCAGTACTTC. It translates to CASSFPRWGKNIQYF.

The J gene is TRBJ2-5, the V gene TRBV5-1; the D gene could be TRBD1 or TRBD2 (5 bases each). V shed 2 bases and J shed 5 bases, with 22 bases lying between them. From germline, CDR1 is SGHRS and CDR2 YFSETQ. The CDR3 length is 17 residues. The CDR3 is CASSFTTPGTSGETQYF. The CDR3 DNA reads TGCGCCAGCAGCTTTACCACCCCCGGGACCTCGGGGGAGACCCAGTACTTC.

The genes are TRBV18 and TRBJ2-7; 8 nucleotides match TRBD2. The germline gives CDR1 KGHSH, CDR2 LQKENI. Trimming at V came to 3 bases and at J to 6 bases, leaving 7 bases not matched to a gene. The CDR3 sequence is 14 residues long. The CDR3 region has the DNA TGTGCCAGCTCACCGGCTAGCGGGTTGGTCGAGCAGTACTTC. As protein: CASSPASGLVEQYF.

The CDR3 loop reads CASSQNPGLGIYEQYF. For the CDR3, the DNA is TGTGCCAGCAGCCAAAACCCGGGACTAGGAATTTACGAGCAGTACTTC. The rearrangement links TRBV4-2 to TRBJ2-7; 8 bases match TRBD2. V was clipped by 2 bases and J by 4 bases; unmatched bases: 10. CDR1 LGHNA and CDR2 YNFKEQ come from the germline V gene. This CDR3 spans 16 amino acids.

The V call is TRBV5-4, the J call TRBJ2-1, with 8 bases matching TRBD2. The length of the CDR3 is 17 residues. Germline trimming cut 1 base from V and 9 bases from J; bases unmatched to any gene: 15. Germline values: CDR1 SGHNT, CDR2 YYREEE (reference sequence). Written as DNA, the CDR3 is TGTGCCAGCAGCTTGTCCTGGACTAGCACAGTCAGTAGTGAGCAGTTCTTC. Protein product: CASSLSWTSTVSSEQFF. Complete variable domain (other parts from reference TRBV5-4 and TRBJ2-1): ETGVTQSPTHLIKTRGQQVTLRCSSQSGHNTVSWYQQALGQGPQFIFQYYREEENGRGNFPPRFSGLQFPNYSSELNVNALELDDSALYLCASSLSWTSTVSSEQFFGPGTRLTVL.